This T cell receptor beta chain was found in a study of blood T cell repertoires in COVID-19. CDR1 and CDR2 from the germline V gene are SGHAT and FQDESV (reference sequence). CDR3 length: 13 amino acids. V lost 5 bases to trimming and J lost 8 bases; unmatched junction nucleotides: 5. In the authors' workflow: Reference gene primer amplification yielded estimated nucleated cell counts. Clones were sequenced by immunoSEQ multiplex PCR, and TCRdb holds only the in-frame ones, with some missing. Clone size and the V and J calls come from that table; the DNA yielded D and trimming. The data hold 300,000 to 400,000 clones, with 86% observed a single time.

The sequencing input was PBMCs or T cells enriched from blood (not recorded which). This receptor was identified in a woman aged 40 to 50 with acute COVID-19. The chain uses TRBV11-1 and TRBJ1-4; 7 nucleotides agree with TRBD1. CDR3 amino acids: CASSRDRVEKLFF. CDR3 coding DNA: TGTGCCAGCAGCCGAGACAGGGTGGAAAAACTGTTTTTT.